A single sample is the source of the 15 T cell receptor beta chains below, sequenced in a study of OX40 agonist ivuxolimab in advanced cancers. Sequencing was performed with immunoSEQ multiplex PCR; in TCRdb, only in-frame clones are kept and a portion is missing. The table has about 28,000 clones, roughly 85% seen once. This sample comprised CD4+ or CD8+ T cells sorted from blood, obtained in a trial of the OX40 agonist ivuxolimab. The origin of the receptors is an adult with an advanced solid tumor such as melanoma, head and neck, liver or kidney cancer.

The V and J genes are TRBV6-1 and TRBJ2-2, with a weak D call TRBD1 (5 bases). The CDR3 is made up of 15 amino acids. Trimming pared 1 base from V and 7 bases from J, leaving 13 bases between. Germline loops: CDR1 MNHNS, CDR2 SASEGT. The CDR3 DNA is TGTGCCAGCAGTGAAGAGAGCAGGGCCGACGGGGAGCTGTTTTTT. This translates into CASSEESRADGELFF.

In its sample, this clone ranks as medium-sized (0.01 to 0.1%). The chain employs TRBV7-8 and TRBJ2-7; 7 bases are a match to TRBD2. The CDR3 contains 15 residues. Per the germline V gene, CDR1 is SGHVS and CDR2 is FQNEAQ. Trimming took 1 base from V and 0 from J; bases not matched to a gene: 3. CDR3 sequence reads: CASSLVGGSSYEQYF. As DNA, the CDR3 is TGTGCCAGCAGCTTAGTGGGGGGGAGCTCCTACGAGCAGTACTTC.

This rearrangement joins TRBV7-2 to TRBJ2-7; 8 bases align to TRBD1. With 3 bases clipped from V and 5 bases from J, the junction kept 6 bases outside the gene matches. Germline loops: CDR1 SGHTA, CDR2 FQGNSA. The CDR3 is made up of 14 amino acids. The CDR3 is CASSLTTGVHEQYF. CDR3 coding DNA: TGTGCCAGCAGCTTGACGACAGGGGTCCACGAGCAGTACTTC.

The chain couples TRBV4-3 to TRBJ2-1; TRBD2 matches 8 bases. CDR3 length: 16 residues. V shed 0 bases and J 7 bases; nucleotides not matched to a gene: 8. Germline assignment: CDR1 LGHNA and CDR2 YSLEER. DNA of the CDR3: TGCGCCAGCAGCCAAGATGGGCTAGCGGGCTGGAATGAGCAGTTCTTC. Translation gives CASSQDGLAGWNEQFF.

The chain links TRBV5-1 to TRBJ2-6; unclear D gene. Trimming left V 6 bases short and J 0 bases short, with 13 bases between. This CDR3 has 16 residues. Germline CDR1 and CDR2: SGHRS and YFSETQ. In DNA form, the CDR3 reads TGCGCCAGCACCCGCTCCCGATCCTCTGGGGCCAACGTCCTGACTTTC. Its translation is CASTRSRSSGANVLTF.

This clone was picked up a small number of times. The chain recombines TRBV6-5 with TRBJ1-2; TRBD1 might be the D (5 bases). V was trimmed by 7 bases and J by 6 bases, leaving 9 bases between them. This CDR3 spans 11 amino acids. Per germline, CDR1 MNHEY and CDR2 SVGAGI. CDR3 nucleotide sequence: TGTGCCAGCACCGAGGGGAATGGCTACACCTTC. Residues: CASTEGNGYTF.

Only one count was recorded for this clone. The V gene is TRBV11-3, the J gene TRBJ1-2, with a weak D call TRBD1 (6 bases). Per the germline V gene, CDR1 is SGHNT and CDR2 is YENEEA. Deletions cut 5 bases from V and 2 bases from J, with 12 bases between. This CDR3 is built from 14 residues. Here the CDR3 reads CASSPHTGNYGYTF. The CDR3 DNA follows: TGTGCCAGCAGCCCACATACAGGGAACTATGGCTACACCTTC.

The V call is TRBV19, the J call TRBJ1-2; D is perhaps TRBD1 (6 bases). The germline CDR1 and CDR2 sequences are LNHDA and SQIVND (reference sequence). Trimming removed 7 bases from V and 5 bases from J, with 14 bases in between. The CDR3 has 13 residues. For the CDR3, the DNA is TGTGCCAGTACCCCAGGGGTAGGGTATGGCTACACCTTC. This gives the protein CASTPGVGYGYTF.

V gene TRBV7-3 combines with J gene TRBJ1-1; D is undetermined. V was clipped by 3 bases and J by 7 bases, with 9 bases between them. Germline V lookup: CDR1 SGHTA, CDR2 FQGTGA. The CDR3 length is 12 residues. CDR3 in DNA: TGTGCCAGCAGCTTCGGTGGAGGTGAAGCTTTCTTT. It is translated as CASSFGGGEAFF.

The CDR3 sequence: CASSLVSSGEVTGELFF. In DNA form, the CDR3 reads TGCGCCAGCAGCTTGGTTTCTAGCGGGGAGGTTACCGGGGAGCTGTTTTTT. The chain combines TRBV5-1 with TRBJ2-2; TRBD2 matches 9 bases. J gave up 5 bases and V 0 bases, and 8 bases lay outside the gene matches. Germline V gene data show CDR1 as SGHRS and CDR2 as YFSETQ. The CDR3 totals 17 residues.

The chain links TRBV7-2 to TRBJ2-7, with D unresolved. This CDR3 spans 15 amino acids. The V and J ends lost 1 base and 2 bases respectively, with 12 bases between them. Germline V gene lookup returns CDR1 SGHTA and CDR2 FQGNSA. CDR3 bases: TGTGCCAGCAGCTTAGGTGTCGGCACCACCTACGAGCAGTACTTC. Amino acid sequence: CASSLGVGTTYEQYF.

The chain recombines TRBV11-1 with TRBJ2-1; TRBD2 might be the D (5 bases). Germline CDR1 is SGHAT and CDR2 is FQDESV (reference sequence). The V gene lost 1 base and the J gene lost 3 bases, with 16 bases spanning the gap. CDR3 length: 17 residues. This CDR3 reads CASSLVSVVRGYNEQFF. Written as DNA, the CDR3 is TGTGCCAGCAGCTTAGTTAGTGTTGTCCGGGGCTACAATGAGCAGTTCTTC.

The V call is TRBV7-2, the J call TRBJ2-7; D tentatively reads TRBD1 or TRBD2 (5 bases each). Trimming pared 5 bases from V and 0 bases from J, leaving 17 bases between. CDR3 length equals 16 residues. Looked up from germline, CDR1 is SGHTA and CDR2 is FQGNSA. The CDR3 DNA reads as TGTGCCAGCAGCATAACGGGGACCGTGAGCTCCTACGAGCAGTACTTC. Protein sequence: CASSITGTVSSYEQYF.

The CDR3 DNA follows: TGCGCCAGCAGCCAAGACTCTTGGACGGCCGAGACCCAGTACTTC. Protein product: CASSQDSWTAETQYF. The rearrangement uses TRBV4-3 and TRBJ2-5; D not resolved. V was trimmed by 0 bases and J by 5 bases, leaving 13 bases between them. CDR3 size: 15 residues. The V gene's germline CDR1 is LGHNA and CDR2 YSLEER.

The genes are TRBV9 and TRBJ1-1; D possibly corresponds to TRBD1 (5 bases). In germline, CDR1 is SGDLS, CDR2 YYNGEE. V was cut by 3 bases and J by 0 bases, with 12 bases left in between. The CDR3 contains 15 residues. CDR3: CASSAAGVMNTEAFF. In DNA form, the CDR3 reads TGTGCCAGCAGCGCCGCGGGGGTTATGAACACTGAAGCTTTCTTT.